Below, 4 T cell receptor beta chains from the same sample are listed, as sequenced in a study of control samples from healthy donors and cancer patients. Assay used: immunoSEQ multiplex PCR; TCRdb lists only in-frame clones, some missing. The table lists approximately 160,000 clones, about 93% of them singletons. Sequenced material: blood. The source of these receptors is a woman in her fifties or sixties in good health.

The CDR3 DNA follows: TGTGCCAGCTCACAGGGGTTCCGAACTAATGAAAAACTGTTTTTT. This sequence encodes CASSQGFRTNEKLFF. The chain uses TRBV18 and TRBJ1-4, with D possibly TRBD1 on 5 matching bases. From germline, CDR1 is KGHSH and CDR2 LQKENI. Trimming left V 4 bases short and J 1 base short, with 10 bases between. This CDR3 contains 15 residues.

This rearrangement joins TRBV29-1 to TRBJ1-3; no reliable D call. V was trimmed by 1 base and J by 0 bases, leaving 1 base between them. Germline V gene lookup returns CDR1 SQVTM and CDR2 ANQGSEA. This CDR3 spans 12 amino acids. CDR3 in amino acids: CSVEGSGNTIYF. The DNA of the CDR3 is TGCAGCGTTGAAGGCTCTGGAAACACCATATATTTT.

As DNA, the CDR3 is TGTGCCAGCAAAGGCGGGGGGGCCTTGAGGGTAGATACGCAGTATTTT. Its protein is CASKGGGALRVDTQYF. The chain employs TRBV28 and TRBJ2-3; 9 positions match TRBD2. CDR3 length: 16 amino acids. Germline values: CDR1 MDHEN, CDR2 SYDVKM. V lost 7 bases to trimming and J lost 5 bases; unmatched junction nucleotides: 13. The full variable domain, completed using reference TRBV28 and TRBJ2-3, is DVKVTQSSRYLVKRTGEKVFLECVQDMDHENMFWYRQDPGLGLRLIYFSYDVKMKEKGDIPEGYSVSREKKERFSLILESASTNQTSMYLCASKGGGALRVDTQYFGPGTRLTVL.

The J gene is TRBJ2-3, the V gene TRBV6-2 or TRBV6-3, with D perhaps given as TRBD1 or TRBD2 (5 bases each). Between the trimmed V and J ends, which lost 2 bases and 3 bases, there was a span of 12 bases. The CDR3 is 15 amino acids. The V gene's germline CDR1 is MNHEY and CDR2 SVGEGT. The CDR3 protein is CASSYRSAGTDTQYF. CDR3 sequence (DNA): TGTGCCAGCAGTTACCGTAGCGCAGGGACAGATACGCAGTATTTT.